A selection of T cell receptor beta chains follows, all from one sample in a study of early T cells in non-severe SARS-CoV-2 infection. A single record per CDR3 protein comes from TCRdb applying MiXCR to the 5' RACE reads. The sample gives tens of thousands of distinct CDR3 sequences, under 15% of which show up once; 5.5% is in the top ten. Material: whole blood. Every receptor here comes from an adult who was a healthcare worker with PCR-confirmed SARS-CoV-2 infection or an uninfected control (not recorded which). CDR3s include the opening cysteine and the closing phenylalanine or tryptophan. A D gene is named only where the DNA matches it firmly. Not every row has a clone size; where given, it reads once, few, many or a size class.

size: -
V: TRBV18
D: TRBD1
J: TRBJ2-7
DNA: TGTGCCAGCTCACCACGGACAGGTCTCTCCTACGAGCAGTACTTC
CDR3: CASSPRTGLSYEQYF

size: few
V: TRBV28
D: -
J: TRBJ1-6
DNA: TGTGCCAGCAGTTTCGACGGAAGGACACCCCTCCACTTT
CDR3: CASSFDGRTPLHF

size: -
V: TRBV12-3/TRBV12-4
D: TRBD1
J: TRBJ2-7
DNA: TGTGCCAGCAGTCCCCGGGACAGGCACGGGCAGTACTTC
CDR3: CASSPRDRHGQYF

size: few
V: TRBV12-3/TRBV12-4
D: -
J: TRBJ1-2
DNA: TGTGCCAGCAGTACAAACAGGGCGACGACCTATGGCTACACCTTC
CDR3: CASSTNRATTYGYTF

size: -
V: TRBV20-1
D: -
J: TRBJ2-3
DNA: TGCAGTGCTCTTTTAGCGGAGAGGTCTACAGATACGCAGTATTTT
CDR3: CSALLAERSTDTQYF

size: -
V: TRBV6-2/TRBV6-3
D: -
J: TRBJ2-7
DNA: TGTGCCAGCAGTTGGACGGAGGTCTACGAGCAGTACTTC
CDR3: CASSWTEVYEQYF

size: many
V: TRBV28
D: -
J: TRBJ2-1
DNA: TGTGCCAGCAGTTTCCACAATGAGCAGTTCTTC
CDR3: CASSFHNEQFF

size: many
V: TRBV6-5
D: TRBD1
J: TRBJ1-2
DNA: TGTGCCAGCAGTTACTCGAACAGGGGGCGAGGCTACACCTTC
CDR3: CASSYSNRGRGYTF

size: many
V: TRBV27
D: TRBD2
J: TRBJ2-2
DNA: TGTGCCAGCAGGACGAGCGGGAGGGACACCGGGGAGCTGTTTTTT
CDR3: CASRTSGRDTGELFF

size: -
V: TRBV11-2
D: TRBD1
J: TRBJ2-5
DNA: TGTACCAGCAGCCAAACAGGGGGCGCGGAGACCCAGTACTTC
CDR3: CTSSQTGGAETQYF

size: few
V: TRBV4-1
D: -
J: TRBJ2-7
DNA: TGCGCCAGCAGCCAGCCCCCGGGCGGAGGGAGATACGAGCAGTACTTC
CDR3: CASSQPPGGGRYEQYF

size: -
V: TRBV7-9
D: -
J: TRBJ2-1
DNA: TGTGCCAGCAGCTTAGCGCCGGCAGAGGGGACCTACAATGAGCAGTTCTTC
CDR3: CASSLAPAEGTYNEQFF

size: few
V: TRBV11-2
D: -
J: TRBJ2-2
DNA: TGTGCCAGCAGCTTAAGGAGAAACACCGGGGAGCTGTTTTTT
CDR3: CASSLRRNTGELFF

size: once
V: TRBV28
D: TRBD1
J: TRBJ2-7
DNA: TGTGCCAGCAGTTTCCAGGGGGCGGTCGAGCAGTACTTC
CDR3: CASSFQGAVEQYF

size: -
V: TRBV25-1
D: -
J: TRBJ1-1
DNA: TGTGCCAGCAGCTTAAGCTTAAGCACTGAAGCTTTCTTT
CDR3: CASSLSLSTEAFF

size: -
V: TRBV20-1
D: -
J: TRBJ2-3
DNA: TGCAGTGCTAGAGTTTTGTTGGCTAACACAGATACGCAGTATTTT
CDR3: CSARVLLANTDTQYF

size: -
V: TRBV7-9
D: -
J: TRBJ1-1
DNA: TGTGCCAGCAGCCAACAGGGTGAAGCTTTCTTT
CDR3: CASSQQGEAFF

size: many
V: TRBV11-2
D: TRBD1
J: TRBJ2-7
DNA: TGTGCCAGCAGCCTCGGGACAGGGTACGAGCAGTACTTC
CDR3: CASSLGTGYEQYF

size: many
V: TRBV27
D: TRBD1
J: TRBJ1-4
DNA: TGTGCCAGCAGTCCCCGGGGACAGAGTTTTGAAAAACTGTTTTTT
CDR3: CASSPRGQSFEKLFF

size: few
V: TRBV20-1
D: TRBD1
J: TRBJ2-3
DNA: TGCAGTGCTAGCGTCCCGGGACAGGGTGCGGATACGCAGTATTTT
CDR3: CSASVPGQGADTQYF

size: few
V: TRBV9
D: -
J: TRBJ2-2
DNA: TGTGCCAGCAGCGTAGAGGCCGGGGAGCTGTTTTTT
CDR3: CASSVEAGELFF

size: -
V: TRBV30
D: -
J: TRBJ1-2
DNA: TGTGCCTGGAGCTCTGAACATAACTATGGCTACACCTTC
CDR3: CAWSSEHNYGYTF

size: few
V: TRBV12-3/TRBV12-4
D: -
J: TRBJ1-1
DNA: TGTGCCAGCAGTCCTAGCGGTGACACTGAAGCTTTCTTT
CDR3: CASSPSGDTEAFF

size: -
V: TRBV20-1
D: TRBD2
J: TRBJ2-7
DNA: TGCAGTGCCGGGATAGCGGGCGAGCAGTACTTC
CDR3: CSAGIAGEQYF

size: -
V: TRBV6-5
D: TRBD1
J: TRBJ1-6
DNA: TGTGCCAGCAGTTCCGGGACAGGGGGTCGTTCACCCCTCCACTTT
CDR3: CASSSGTGGRSPLHF

size: many
V: TRBV19
D: -
J: TRBJ2-4
DNA: TGTGCCAGTAGTTGGGGGGACCCCAACATTCAGTACTTC
CDR3: CASSWGDPNIQYF

size: few
V: TRBV9
D: -
J: TRBJ2-1
DNA: TGTGCCAGCAGCCCGGAGGGCCGTTTTATTGAGCAGTTCTTC
CDR3: CASSPEGRFIEQFF

size: few
V: TRBV28
D: -
J: TRBJ1-1
DNA: TGTGCCAGCAGACTCGGTGAGGCTTTCTTT
CDR3: CASRLGEAFF

size: -
V: TRBV6-5
D: -
J: TRBJ2-1
DNA: TGTGCCAGCAGGCGGAGTGGAGGCGGGAATGAGCAGTTCTTC
CDR3: CASRRSGGGNEQFF

size: few
V: TRBV28
D: -
J: TRBJ2-3
DNA: TGTGCCAGCAGCCGCTCATCGGACCAGCGGTGGACGCAGTATTTT
CDR3: CASSRSSDQRWTQYF

size: many
V: TRBV10-2
D: TRBD2
J: TRBJ2-7
DNA: TGCGCCAGCATCGGGACTAGGCCAACCTACGAGCAGTACTTC
CDR3: CASIGTRPTYEQYF

size: -
V: TRBV3-1
D: TRBD2
J: TRBJ2-1
DNA: TGTGCCAGCAGCCGGGTGGTTACGGGAGGGAAGAATGAGCAGTTCTTC
CDR3: CASSRVVTGGKNEQFF

size: few
V: TRBV12-5
D: -
J: TRBJ2-1
DNA: TGTGCTAGTACTGCCGCCAATGAGCAGTTCTTC
CDR3: CASTAANEQFF

size: few
V: TRBV5-1
D: TRBD2
J: TRBJ2-3
DNA: TGCGCCAGCAGCGGAACTAGCGGAAGCACAGATACGCAGTATTTT
CDR3: CASSGTSGSTDTQYF

size: many
V: TRBV14
D: -
J: TRBJ1-2
DNA: TGTGCCAGCAGCCTGGCGGGGGGCGTTGGCTACACCTTC
CDR3: CASSLAGGVGYTF

size: few
V: TRBV7-9
D: -
J: TRBJ2-2
DNA: TGTGCCAGCAGCCCCACAGGGCCCGGGGAGCTGTTTTTT
CDR3: CASSPTGPGELFF

size: few
V: TRBV6-2/TRBV6-3
D: -
J: TRBJ2-3
DNA: TGTGCCAGCAGCCCCGAGTGGGGGGACACAGATACGCAGTATTTT
CDR3: CASSPEWGDTDTQYF